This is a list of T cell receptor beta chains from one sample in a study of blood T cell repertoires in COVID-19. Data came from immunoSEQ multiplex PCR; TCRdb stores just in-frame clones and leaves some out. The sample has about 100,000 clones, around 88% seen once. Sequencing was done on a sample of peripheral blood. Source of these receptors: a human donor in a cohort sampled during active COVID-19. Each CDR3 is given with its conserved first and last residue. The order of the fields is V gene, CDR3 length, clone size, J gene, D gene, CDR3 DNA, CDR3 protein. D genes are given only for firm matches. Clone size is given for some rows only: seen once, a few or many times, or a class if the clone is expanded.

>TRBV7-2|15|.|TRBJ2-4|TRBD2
TGTGCCAGCAGCCCGGGGGGTTCGGTCAAAAACATTCAGTACTTC
CASSPGGSVKNIQYF
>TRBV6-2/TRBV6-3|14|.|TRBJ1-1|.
TGTGCCAGCAGTTACAAAGGGGATAACACTGAAGCTTTCTTT
CASSYKGDNTEAFF
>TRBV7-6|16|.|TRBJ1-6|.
TGTGCCAGCAGCACAAGGGCGGGGGGAGGAGATTCACCCCTCCACTTT
CASSTRAGGGDSPLHF
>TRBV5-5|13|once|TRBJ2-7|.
TGTGCCAGCAGCGTGGGTGGGGCCAACGAGCAGTACTTC
CASSVGGANEQYF
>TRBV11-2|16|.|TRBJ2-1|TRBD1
TGTGCCAGCAGCCCAGAAGGACAGGGGTGGGGCAATGAGCAGTTCTTC
CASSPEGQGWGNEQFF
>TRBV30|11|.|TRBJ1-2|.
TGTGCCTGGACGGACTCCTATGGCTACACCTTC
CAWTDSYGYTF
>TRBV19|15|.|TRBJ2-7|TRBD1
TGTGCCAGTAGTCTTGGGACAGGGGGACGGTACGAGCAGTACTTC
CASSLGTGGRYEQYF
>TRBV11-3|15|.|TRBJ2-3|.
TGTGCCAGCAGCTTCGGTATGGGGCGTACAGATACGCAGTATTTT
CASSFGMGRTDTQYF
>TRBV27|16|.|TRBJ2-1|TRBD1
TGTGCCAGCAGCTTACACAGGGGCGGATCCTACAATGAGCAGTTCTTC
CASSLHRGGSYNEQFF
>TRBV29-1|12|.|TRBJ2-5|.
TGCAGCGTTGGTCTAGCGCGAGAGACCCAGTACTTC
CSVGLARETQYF
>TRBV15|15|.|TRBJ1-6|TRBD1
TGTGCCACCAGCCGCAGGGACAGGGAAAATTCACCCCTCCACTTT
CATSRRDRENSPLHF
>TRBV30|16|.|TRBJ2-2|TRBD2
TGTGCCTGGAGTTTGCGGGGGGTCGGGAACACCGGGGAGCTGTTTTTT
CAWSLRGVGNTGELFF
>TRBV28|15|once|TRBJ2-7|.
.
CASSRSGTGVFWQYF
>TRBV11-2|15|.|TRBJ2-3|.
TGTGCCAGCAGCCGTCCGGGACTCAGCACAGATACGCAGTATTTT
CASSRPGLSTDTQYF
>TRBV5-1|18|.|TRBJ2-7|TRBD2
TGCGCCAGCAGCTTGGCCTCCGGGACTAGCGGGAGCTCCTACGAGCAGTACTTC
CASSLASGTSGSSYEQYF
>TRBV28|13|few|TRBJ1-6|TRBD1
TGTGCCAGTACCCGGGACAGAAGTCCACCCCTCCACTTT
CASTRDRSPPLHF
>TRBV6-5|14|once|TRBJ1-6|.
TGTGCCAGCTACAAGGGGCATGGCCATTCACCCCTCCACTTT
CASYKGHGHSPLHF
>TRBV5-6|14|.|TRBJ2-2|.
TGTGCCAGCAGTACAGGGATGAACACCGGGGAGCTGTTTTTT
CASSTGMNTGELFF
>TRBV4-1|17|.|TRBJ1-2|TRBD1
TGCGCCAGCAGCCAAGATCAATTGGGACAGCTAAACTATGGCTACACCTTC
CASSQDQLGQLNYGYTF
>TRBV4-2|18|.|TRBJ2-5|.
TGTGCCAGCAGCCAAGATCTTTTAGGGGGTCCAGGAGGAGAGACCCAGTACTTC
CASSQDLLGGPGGETQYF